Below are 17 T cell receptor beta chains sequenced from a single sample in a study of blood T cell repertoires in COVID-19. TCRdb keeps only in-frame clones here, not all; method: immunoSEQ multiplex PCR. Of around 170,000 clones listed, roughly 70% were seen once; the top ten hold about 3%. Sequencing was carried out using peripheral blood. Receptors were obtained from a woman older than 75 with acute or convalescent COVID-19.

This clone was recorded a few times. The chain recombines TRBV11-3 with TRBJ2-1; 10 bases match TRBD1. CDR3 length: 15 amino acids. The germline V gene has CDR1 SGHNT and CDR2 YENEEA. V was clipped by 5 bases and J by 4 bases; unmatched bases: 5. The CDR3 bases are TGTGCCAGCAGCAACCGGGACAGGGGTTACAATGAGCAGTTCTTC. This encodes CASSNRDRGYNEQFF.

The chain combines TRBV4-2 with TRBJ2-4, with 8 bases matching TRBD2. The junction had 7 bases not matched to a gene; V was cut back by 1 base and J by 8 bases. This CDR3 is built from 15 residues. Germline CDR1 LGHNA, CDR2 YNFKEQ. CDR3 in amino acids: CASSQGAGVSDIQYF. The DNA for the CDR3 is TGTGCCAGCAGCCAAGGAGCGGGAGTGTCGGACATTCAGTACTTC.

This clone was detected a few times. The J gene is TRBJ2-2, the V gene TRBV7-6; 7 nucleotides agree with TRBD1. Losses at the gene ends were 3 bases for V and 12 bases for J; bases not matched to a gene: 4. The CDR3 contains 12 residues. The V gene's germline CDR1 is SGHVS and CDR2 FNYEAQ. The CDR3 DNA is TGTGCCAGCAGCTTTGACAGGGTTAAGCTGTTTTTT. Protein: CASSFDRVKLFF.

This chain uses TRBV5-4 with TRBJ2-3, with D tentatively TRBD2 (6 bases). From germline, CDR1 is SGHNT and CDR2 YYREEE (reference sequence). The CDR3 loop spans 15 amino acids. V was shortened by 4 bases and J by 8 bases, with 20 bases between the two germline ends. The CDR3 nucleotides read TGTGCCAGCAGCCTGGCGGCGGGAACAATGAGTACGCAGTATTTT. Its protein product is CASSLAAGTMSTQYF.

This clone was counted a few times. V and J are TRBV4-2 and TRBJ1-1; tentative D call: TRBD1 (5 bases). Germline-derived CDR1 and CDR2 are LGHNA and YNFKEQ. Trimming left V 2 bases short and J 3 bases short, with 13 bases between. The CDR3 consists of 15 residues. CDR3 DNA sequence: TGTGCCAGCAGCCAAACGACAGATACATACACTGAAGCTTTCTTT. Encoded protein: CASSQTTDTYTEAFF.

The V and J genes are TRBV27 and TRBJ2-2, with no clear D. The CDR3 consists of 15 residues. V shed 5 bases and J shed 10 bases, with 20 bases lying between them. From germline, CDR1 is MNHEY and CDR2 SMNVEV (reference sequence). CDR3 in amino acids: CASSHDRFEEEELFF. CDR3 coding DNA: TGTGCCAGCAGTCACGACCGGTTCGAGGAAGAGGAGCTGTTTTTT.

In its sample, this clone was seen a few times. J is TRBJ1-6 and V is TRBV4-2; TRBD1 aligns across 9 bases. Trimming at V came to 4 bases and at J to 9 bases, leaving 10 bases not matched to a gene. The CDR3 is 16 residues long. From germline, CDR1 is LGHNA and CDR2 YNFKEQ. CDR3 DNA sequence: TGTGCCAGCAGCCTTCGCCGGGACAGGGAAACTTCACCCCTCCACTTT. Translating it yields CASSLRRDRETSPLHF.

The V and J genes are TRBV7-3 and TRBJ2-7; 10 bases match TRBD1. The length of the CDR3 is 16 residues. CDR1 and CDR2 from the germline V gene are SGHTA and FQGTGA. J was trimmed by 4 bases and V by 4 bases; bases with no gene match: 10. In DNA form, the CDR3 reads TGTGCCAGCAGCTCTTTACCGGGACAGGGGAGTTACGAGCAGTACTTC. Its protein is CASSSLPGQGSYEQYF. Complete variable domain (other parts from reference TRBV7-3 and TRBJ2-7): GAGVSQTPSNKVTEKGKYVELRCDPISGHTALYWYRQSLGQGPEFLIYFQGTGAADDSGLPNDRFFAVRPEGSVSTLKIQRTERGDSAVYLCASSSLPGQGSYEQYFGPGTRLTVT.

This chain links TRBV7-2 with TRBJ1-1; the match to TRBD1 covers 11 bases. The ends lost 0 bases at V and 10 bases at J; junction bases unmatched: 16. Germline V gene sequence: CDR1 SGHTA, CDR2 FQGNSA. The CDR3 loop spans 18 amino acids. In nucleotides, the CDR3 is TGTGCCAGCAGCTTAGCGCTAGGACAGGGGGCTGATCGAAAGGGAGCTTTCTTT. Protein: CASSLALGQGADRKGAFF.

The CDR3 spells CASGDRGLYEQYF. For the CDR3, the DNA is TGTGCCAGCGGTGACAGGGGGCTCTACGAGCAGTACTTC. The chain links TRBV7-2 to TRBJ2-7; 10 bases are a match to TRBD1. Germline V gene lookup returns CDR1 SGHTA and CDR2 FQGNSA. Unmatched junction bases numbered 4, after V lost 8 bases and J lost 3 bases. The CDR3 contains 13 residues.

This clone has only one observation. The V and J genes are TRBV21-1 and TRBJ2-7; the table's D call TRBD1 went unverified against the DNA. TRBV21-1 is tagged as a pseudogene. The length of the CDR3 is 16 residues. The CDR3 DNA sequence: TGTGCCAGCAGGAAACTAGAGACAGAAATTGCCTACGAGCAGTACTTC. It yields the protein CASRKLETEIAYEQYF.

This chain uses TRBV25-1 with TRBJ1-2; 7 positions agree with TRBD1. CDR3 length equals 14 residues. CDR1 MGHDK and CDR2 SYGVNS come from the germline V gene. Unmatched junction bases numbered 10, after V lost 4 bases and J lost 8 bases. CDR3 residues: CASSAFGQGDGYTF. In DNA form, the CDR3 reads TGTGCCAGCAGTGCCTTTGGGCAGGGGGACGGCTACACCTTC.

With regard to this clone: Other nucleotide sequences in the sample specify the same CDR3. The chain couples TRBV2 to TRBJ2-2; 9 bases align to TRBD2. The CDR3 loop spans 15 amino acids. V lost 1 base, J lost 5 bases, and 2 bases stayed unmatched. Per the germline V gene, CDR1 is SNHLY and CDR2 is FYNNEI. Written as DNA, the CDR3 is TGTGCCAGCAGTGAAGGCCTAGCGGGAACCGGGGAGCTGTTTTTT. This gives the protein CASSEGLAGTGELFF.

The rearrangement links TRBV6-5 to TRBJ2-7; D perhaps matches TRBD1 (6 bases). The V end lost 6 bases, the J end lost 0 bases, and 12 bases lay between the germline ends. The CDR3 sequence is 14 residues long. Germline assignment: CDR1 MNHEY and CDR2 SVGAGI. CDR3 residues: CASRRTDNSYEQYF. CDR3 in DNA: TGTGCCAGCAGAAGGACAGACAACTCCTACGAGCAGTACTTC.

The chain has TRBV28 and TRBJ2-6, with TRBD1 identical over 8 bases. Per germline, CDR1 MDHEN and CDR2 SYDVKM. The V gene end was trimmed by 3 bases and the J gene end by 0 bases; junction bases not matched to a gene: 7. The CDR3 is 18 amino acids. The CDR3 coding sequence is TGTGCCAGCAGTTTTTGGACAGGGAGTGGCTCTGGGGCCAACGTCCTGACTTTC. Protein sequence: CASSFWTGSGSGANVLTF.

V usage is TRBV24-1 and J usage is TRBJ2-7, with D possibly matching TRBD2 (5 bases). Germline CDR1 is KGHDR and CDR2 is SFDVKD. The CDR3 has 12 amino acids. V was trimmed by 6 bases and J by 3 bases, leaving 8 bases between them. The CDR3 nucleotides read TGTGCCACCAGTCGAGGGAACTACGAGCAGTACTTC. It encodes CATSRGNYEQYF.

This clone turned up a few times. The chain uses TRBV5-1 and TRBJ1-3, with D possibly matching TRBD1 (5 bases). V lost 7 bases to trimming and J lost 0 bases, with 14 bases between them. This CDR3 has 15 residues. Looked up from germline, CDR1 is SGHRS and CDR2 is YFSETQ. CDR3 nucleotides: TGCGCCAGCCAAACCGCGGGGGTCTCTGGAAACACCATATATTTT. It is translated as CASQTAGVSGNTIYF.